Below, 28 T cell receptor beta chains from the same sample are listed, as sequenced in a study of CXCR3 chemokines and chemotherapy response in bladder cancer. TCRdb re-called the PCR reads with MiXCR, one entry per CDR3 protein. Of 8,000 to 10,000 distinct CDR3 sequences detected, 23% appear once; the ten largest clones hold around 8.1%. Sample acquisition took place from a patient whose treatment included neoadjuvant chemotherapy. These receptors were taken from a human donor with bladder cancer that did not respond to neoadjuvant chemotherapy.

This clonotype was seen ten or more times. The chain joins TRBV12-3 or TRBV12-4 to TRBJ1-2; D remains ambiguous. V was trimmed by 2 bases and J by 8 bases, leaving 12 bases between them. The CDR3 is 13 amino acids. The CDR3 sequence is CASSLSRDLGYTF. The CDR3 DNA reads as TGTGCCAGCAGTTTAAGTAGGGATTTAGGCTACACCTTC.

This clonotype has more than one count but fewer than ten. The rearrangement uses TRBV20-1 and TRBJ1-4; D may be TRBD1 (5 bases). The germline gives CDR1 DFQATT, CDR2 SNEGSKA (reference sequence). Trimming shortened V by 1 base and J by 8 bases, and 17 bases separated the two germline ends. The CDR3 extends over 15 amino acids. The CDR3 DNA follows: TGCAGTGCTAGAGGGACCGGGGACGGACAAGAAAAACTGTTTTTT. The encoded protein is CSARGTGDGQEKLFF.

This clonotype was picked up a small number of times. The chain uses TRBV27 and TRBJ1-1; D unresolved. The CDR3 spans 18 residues. The germline CDR1 and CDR2 sequences are MNHEY and SMNVEV (reference sequence). V gave up 1 base and J gave up 1 base, with 19 bases separating them. The CDR3 here is CASSLFAGPDPGNTEAFF. The CDR3 bases are TGTGCCAGCAGTTTATTTGCCGGACCTGACCCTGGGAACACTGAAGCTTTCTTT.

This clonotype was counted many times. The chain joins TRBV7-9 to TRBJ2-7; perhaps TRBD2 as D (5 bases). Trimming removed 8 bases from V and 5 bases from J, with 7 bases in between. Germline V gene data show CDR1 as SEHNR and CDR2 as FQNEAQ (reference sequence). The CDR3 contains 10 residues. The CDR3 loop reads CASGGNEQYF. The CDR3 DNA sequence: TGTGCCAGCGGAGGAAACGAGCAGTACTTC.

Many counts were recorded for this clonotype. CDR3 sequence: CASSLGGGPQHF. CDR3 bases: TGTGCCAGCAGCTTAGGGGGGGGGCCCCAGCATTTT. The chain links TRBV7-9 to TRBJ1-5; tentative D call: TRBD1 (5 bases). The CDR3 consists of 12 residues. Trimming removed 1 base at V and 9 bases at J, with 7 bases between. Germline V lookup: CDR1 SEHNR, CDR2 FQNEAQ (reference sequence).

In its sample, this clonotype was seen many times. This chain links TRBV7-9 with TRBJ2-3, with 10 bases lining up with TRBD2. V lost 6 bases and J lost 4; bases outside the gene matches: 7. CDR3 length: 15 amino acids. Germline V lookup: CDR1 SEHNR, CDR2 FQNEAQ (reference sequence). This chain's CDR3 is CASRAGGLNADTQYF. CDR3 coding DNA: TGTGCCAGCAGAGCGGGGGGGCTCAACGCAGATACGCAGTATTTT.

This clonotype was counted once. Since a far larger clone is one base different, this is likely a read error. The chain carries TRBV10-3 and TRBJ2-1; D is perhaps TRBD2 (5 bases). Trimming stripped 6 bases from V and 10 bases from J, with 16 bases between. This CDR3 spans 13 amino acids. Germline-derived CDR1 and CDR2 are ENHRY and SYGVKD. In DNA, the CDR3 is TGTGCCATCAGCGCCACTAGTTTCGGGGAGCAGTTCTTC. The encoded protein is CAISATSFGEQFF.

This clonotype is medium-sized. The chain employs TRBV29-1 and TRBJ1-1; D call uncertain. Germline CDR1 SQVTM, CDR2 ANQGSEA. The CDR3 extends over 15 amino acids. V shed 5 bases and J shed 0 bases, with 16 bases lying between them. CDR3 region: CSVSPGWGMNTEAFF. DNA for the CDR3: TGCAGCGTTAGCCCCGGCTGGGGTATGAACACTGAAGCTTTCTTT. Variable domain in full (rest from reference TRBV29-1 and TRBJ1-1): SAVISQKPSRDICQRGTSLTIQCQVDSQVTMMFWYRQQPGQSLTLIATANQGSEATYESGFVIDKFPISRPNLTFSTLTVSNMSPEDSSIYLCSVSPGWGMNTEAFFGQGTRLTVV.

This clonotype was counted ten times or more. The rearrangement joins TRBV5-4 to TRBJ2-7; either TRBD1 or TRBD2 may supply D (5 bases each). Looked up from germline, CDR1 is SGHNT and CDR2 is YYREEE (reference sequence). V was trimmed by 0 bases and J by 4 bases, leaving 17 bases between them. CDR3 size: 16 residues. The CDR3 is CASSLAIGTGGYEQYF. As DNA, the CDR3 is TGTGCCAGCAGCTTGGCTATCGGAACAGGCGGGTACGAGCAGTACTTC.

This clonotype was detected a few times. A far larger clone lies a single base away; this is likely a read error. This sequence joins TRBV6-5 and TRBJ2-1, with D perhaps TRBD1 or TRBD2 (5 bases each). Per germline, CDR1 MNHEY and CDR2 SVGAGI. The CDR3 has 14 residues. The CDR3, as DNA: TGTACCAGCACTTTCCATGGGGGAAACAATGAGCAGTTCTTC. As protein: CTSTFHGGNNEQFF.

This clonotype has only one observation. This chain joins TRBV6-2 or TRBV6-3 and TRBJ2-3; 9 bases are a match to TRBD1. V was clipped by 6 bases and J by 5 bases; unmatched bases: 9. The V gene's germline CDR1 is MNHEY and CDR2 SVGEGT. There are 15 residues in the CDR3. CDR3 bases: TGTGCCAGCAGACTTCCGGGACAGGGTCAAGATACGCAGTATTTT. Its translation: CASRLPGQGQDTQYF.

This clonotype appeared many times. The chain recombines TRBV6-5 with TRBJ2-7, with D perhaps matching TRBD2 (7 bases). Deletions cut 6 bases from V and 6 bases from J, with 9 bases between. The CDR3 totals 11 residues. Germline values: CDR1 MNHEY, CDR2 SVGAGI. Written as DNA, the CDR3 is TGTGCCAGCAGAGGGGGGGGCGAGCAGTACTTC. This sequence encodes CASRGGGEQYF.

This clonotype came up many times. The rearrangement joins TRBV27 to TRBJ1-2, with a weak D call TRBD1 (5 bases). Trimming cost V 7 bases and J 8 bases, with 17 bases left between them. Germline CDR1 and CDR2: MNHEY and SMNVEV (reference sequence). This CDR3 region has 13 residues. CDR3 protein: CASTNWGSGGYTF. The DNA for the CDR3 is TGTGCCAGCACCAATTGGGGTTCAGGGGGCTACACCTTC.

Many counts were recorded for this clonotype. The V and J genes are TRBV18 and TRBJ1-5; 10 bases align to TRBD1. The germline V gene has CDR1 KGHSH and CDR2 LQKENI. CDR3 length equals 15 residues. After removal of 6 bases from V and 2 bases from J, the junction contained 4 bases not matched to a gene. The CDR3 region has the DNA TGTGCCAGCTCGCCCGGGACAGGGGGCAATCAGCCCCAGCATTTT. It specifies CASSPGTGGNQPQHF.

This clonotype was detected ten times or more. The V and J genes are TRBV12-3 or TRBV12-4 and TRBJ2-1; D may correspond to TRBD1 or TRBD2 (5 bases each). Trimming removed 4 bases at V and 2 bases at J, with 12 bases between. This CDR3 region has 15 residues. The CDR3 reads CASSSNRDAYNEQFF. The CDR3 DNA reads TGTGCCAGCAGTTCGAACCGGGACGCCTACAATGAGCAGTTCTTC.

This clonotype was observed at least ten times. The chain has TRBV20-1 and TRBJ1-1; the D is unclear. Trimming left V 4 bases short and J 3 bases short, with 12 bases between. The CDR3 sequence is 13 residues long. The germline V gene encodes CDR1 DFQATT and CDR2 SNEGSKA (reference sequence). CDR3 loop: CSATGQVDTEAFF. The DNA for the CDR3 is TGCAGTGCTACAGGTCAGGTTGACACTGAAGCTTTCTTT.

A few counts support this clonotype. This chain links TRBV11-2 with TRBJ1-4; D gene ambiguous. Trimming took 1 base from V and 8 from J, leaving 2 bases between them. CDR1 SGHAT and CDR2 FQNNGV come from the germline V gene. The CDR3 has 11 residues. The CDR3 DNA follows: TGTGCCAGCAGCTTAGGCGAAAAACTGTTTTTT. Protein: CASSLGEKLFF.

As for this clonotype: A far larger clone is one base from this, pointing to a likely read error. This chain uses TRBV5-4 with TRBJ1-1, with D uncertain. Trimming took 8 bases from V and 4 from J, leaving 21 bases between them. CDR3 length: 15 amino acids. Germline assignment: CDR1 SGHNT and CDR2 YYREEE (reference sequence). The CDR3 sequence: CASSIWATTRTEAFF. CDR3 DNA sequence: TGTGCCAGTAGTATATGGGCGACAACTCGCACTGAAGCTTTCTTT.

On this clonotype: A single base is all that separates this from a far larger clone, so a read error is likely. The genes are TRBV6-2 or TRBV6-3 and TRBJ1-6; the D is unclear. CDR1 is MNHEY and CDR2 is SVGEGT in the germline V gene. V lost 5 bases to trimming and J lost 3 bases, with 11 bases between them. The CDR3 extends over 15 amino acids. The CDR3 sequence: CASSQISYYNSPLHF. Written as DNA, the CDR3 is TGTGCCAGCAGTCAAATTAGCTACTATAATTCACCCCTCCACTTT.

With respect to this clonotype: The DNA is omitted, as the CDR3 cannot be located on it reliably, and the CDR3 follows TCRdb's listing. The gene calls are TRBV13 and TRBJ1-1; no DNA check was done on the table's D call, TRBD1. Both ends counted, the CDR3 spans 19 residues. CDR1 and CDR2 from the germline V gene are PRHDT and FYEKMQ (reference sequence). CDR3 region: CASSIYLCSAAGGGTEAFF.

This clonotype was detected ten times or more. V usage is TRBV28 and J usage is TRBJ1-1; maybe TRBD1 (5 bases). Germline CDR1 and CDR2: MDHEN and SYDVKM. The V gene lost 7 bases and the J gene lost 4 bases, with 13 bases spanning the gap. The CDR3 runs 13 residues. CDR3 residues: CASTTGGTTEAFF. The CDR3, as DNA: TGTGCCAGCACCACGGGGGGGACCACTGAAGCTTTCTTT.

In this sample, this clonotype turned up many times. This chain uses TRBV9 with TRBJ1-1; tentatively, D is TRBD1 (5 bases). Between the trimmed V and J ends, which lost 4 bases and 3 bases, there was a span of 13 bases. The germline gives CDR1 SGDLS, CDR2 YYNGEE. This CDR3 is 14 amino acids long. This chain's CDR3 is CASSPRDLDTEAFF. As DNA, the CDR3 is TGTGCCAGCAGCCCGCGGGACCTGGACACTGAAGCTTTCTTT.

This clonotype qualifies as medium-sized. This chain connects TRBV7-2 to TRBJ2-1; no firm D call. The germline CDR1 and CDR2 sequences are SGHTA and FQGNSA. The V end lost 5 bases, the J end lost 1 base, and 6 bases lay between the germline ends. The CDR3 sequence is 13 residues long. CDR3 sequence: CASSLPSYNEQFF. In DNA, the CDR3 is TGTGCCAGCAGCCTACCATCCTACAATGAGCAGTTCTTC.

By its share, this clonotype is medium-sized. The chain couples TRBV6-2 or TRBV6-3 to TRBJ2-5; TRBD1 might be the D (5 bases). The germline CDR1 and CDR2 sequences are MNHEY and SVGEGT. Trimming took 5 bases from V and 2 from J, leaving 9 bases between them. CDR3 length: 13 amino acids. The CDR3 loop reads CASSGADQETQYF. CDR3 nucleotide sequence: TGTGCCAGCAGTGGGGCCGATCAAGAGACCCAGTACTTC.

This clonotype is medium-sized (0.01 to 0.1%) by share. The V call is TRBV29-1, the J call TRBJ1-1, with D uncertain. The germline gives CDR1 SQVTM, CDR2 ANQGSEA. With 7 bases removed from V and 0 bases from J, the gap between germline ends came to 6 bases. This CDR3 spans 11 amino acids. The DNA for the CDR3 is TGCAGCGCCGAGGTGAACACTGAAGCTTTCTTT. Protein: CSAEVNTEAFF. Combining the CDR3 with reference TRBV29-1 and TRBJ1-1 gives the whole variable domain SAVISQKPSRDICQRGTSLTIQCQVDSQVTMMFWYRQQPGQSLTLIATANQGSEATYESGFVIDKFPISRPNLTFSTLTVSNMSPEDSSIYLCSAEVNTEAFFGQGTRLTVV.

By share of the sample, this clonotype is large (0.1 to 1%). The chain couples TRBV6-2 or TRBV6-3 to TRBJ1-2; D call uncertain. V lost 10 bases and J 2 bases, leaving 11 bases between the germline ends. This CDR3 region has 12 residues. The germline V gene encodes CDR1 MNHEY and CDR2 SVGEGT. Here the CDR3 reads CAIFSVNYGYTF. CDR3 bases: TGTGCCATCTTCAGCGTCAACTATGGCTACACCTTC.

By share of the sample, this clonotype is large. The chain links TRBV6-1 to TRBJ1-3; D uncertain. This CDR3 has 15 residues. Trimming shortened V by 4 bases and J by 4 bases, and 14 bases separated the two germline ends. CDR1 is MNHNS and CDR2 is SASEGT in the germline V gene. The CDR3 region has the DNA TGTGCCAGCAGTGCTCTCTCAGAACAGGGAAACACCATATATTTT. Its translation is CASSALSEQGNTIYF.

This clonotype was observed a handful of times. This rearrangement joins TRBV20-1 to TRBJ2-5, with TRBD1 matching 7 bases. There are 12 residues in the CDR3. The J segment lost 2 bases and the V segment lost 7 bases, leaving 4 bases of the junction unmatched. Germline V gives CDR1 DFQATT, CDR2 SNEGSKA (reference sequence). The CDR3 DNA is TGCAGTGTCACCAGGGGGCAAGAGACCCAGTACTTC. Protein product: CSVTRGQETQYF.